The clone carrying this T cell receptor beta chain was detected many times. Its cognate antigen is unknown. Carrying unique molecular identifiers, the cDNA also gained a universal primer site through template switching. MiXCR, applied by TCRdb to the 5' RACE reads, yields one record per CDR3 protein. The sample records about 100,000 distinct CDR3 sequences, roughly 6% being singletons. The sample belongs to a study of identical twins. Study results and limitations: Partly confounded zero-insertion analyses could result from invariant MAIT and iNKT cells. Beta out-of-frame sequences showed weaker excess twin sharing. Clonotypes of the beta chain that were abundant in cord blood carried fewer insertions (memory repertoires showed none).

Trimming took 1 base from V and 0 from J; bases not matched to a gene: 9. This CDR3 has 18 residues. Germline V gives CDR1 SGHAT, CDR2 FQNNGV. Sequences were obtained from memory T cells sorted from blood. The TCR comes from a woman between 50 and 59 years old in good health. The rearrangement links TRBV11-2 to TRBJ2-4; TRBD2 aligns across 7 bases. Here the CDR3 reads CASSLASGGVRAKNIQYF. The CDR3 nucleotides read TGTGCCAGCAGCTTAGCTAGCGGAGGCGTAAGAGCCAAAAACATTCAGTACTTC.